This passage covers 13 T cell receptor beta chains from one sample sequenced in a study of blood T cell repertoires in COVID-19. TCRdb's table, derived via immunoSEQ multiplex PCR, lists solely in-frame clones and lacks some. The sample records a few hundred thousand clones, around 80% being singletons. The sequencing sample was made of peripheral blood. The receptors derive from a man between 25 and 39 years old with active or convalescent COVID-19.

The chain employs TRBV18 and TRBJ2-1; the D gene is possibly TRBD2 (5 bases). CDR1 KGHSH and CDR2 LQKENI come from the germline V gene. Trimming pared 5 bases from V and 6 bases from J, leaving 8 bases between. This CDR3 contains 12 residues. CDR3 nucleotides: TGTGCCAGCTCATCCCTAGCCAATGAGCAGTTCTTC. Protein product: CASSSLANEQFF.

The gene calls are TRBV5-1 and TRBJ2-7, with TRBD1 matching over 8 bases. The CDR3 totals 15 residues. Trimming took 3 bases from V and 5 from J; bases not matched to a gene: 10. Germline loops: CDR1 SGHRS, CDR2 YFSETQ. The CDR3 spells CASSYGDRTNDEQYF. The CDR3 nucleotides are TGCGCCAGCAGCTATGGGGACAGGACAAACGACGAGCAGTACTTC.

The CDR3 sequence: CASSYPTGSSTDTQYF. Written as DNA, the CDR3 is TGTGCCAGCAGTTACCCCACAGGGTCTAGCACAGATACGCAGTATTTT. The chain carries TRBV6-2 or TRBV6-3 and TRBJ2-3; D possibly corresponds to TRBD1 (6 bases). Germline V gene lookup returns CDR1 MNHEY and CDR2 SVGEGT. The CDR3 runs to 16 residues. The ends were cut back, 2 bases at V and 0 bases at J, with 12 bases in the middle.

This rearrangement joins TRBV27 to TRBJ2-3; the match to TRBD2 covers 11 bases. The CDR3 length is 19 residues. Looked up from germline, CDR1 is MNHEY and CDR2 is SMNVEV (reference sequence). V shed 5 bases and J 1 base; nucleotides not matched to a gene: 14. The CDR3 DNA reads TGTGCCAGCAGTGCAAGCGCTAGCGGGAGGCGGAACCGCACAGATACGCAGTATTTT. Its translation: CASSASASGRRNRTDTQYF.

V gene TRBV2 combines with J gene TRBJ1-1; TRBD1 aligns across 8 bases. With 5 bases clipped from V and 8 bases from J, the junction kept 4 bases outside the gene matches. The germline V gene has CDR1 SNHLY and CDR2 FYNNEI. The CDR3 totals 12 residues. The CDR3 bases are TGTGCCAGCAGTATGCAGGGGGCGGAAGCTTTCTTT. Protein: CASSMQGAEAFF.

Only one count was recorded for this clone. J is TRBJ1-6 and V is TRBV7-6; TRBD1 matches at 10 bases. Losses at the gene ends were 9 bases for V and 6 bases for J; bases not matched to a gene: 2. CDR1 and CDR2 (germline): SGHVS, FNYEAQ. This CDR3 has 13 amino acids. The CDR3 coding sequence is TGTGCCAGTAGACAGGGGGCTAATTCACCCCTCCACTTT. It translates to CASRQGANSPLHF.

The gene calls are TRBV5-4 and TRBJ2-1; 8 positions match TRBD2. The germline gives CDR1 SGHNT, CDR2 YYREEE (reference sequence). V lost 0 bases to trimming and J lost 10 bases; unmatched junction nucleotides: 6. CDR3 size: 14 residues. The CDR3 DNA reads TGTGCCAGCAGCTTGGTGGCGGGGGGCTGGGAGCAGTTCTTC. It yields the protein CASSLVAGGWEQFF.

The CDR3 region is CASSLAGSGRARDEQYF. The CDR3 nucleotides read TGTGCCAGCAGCTTAGCCGGTAGCGGGAGGGCCCGGGACGAGCAGTACTTC. The V and J genes are TRBV7-9 and TRBJ2-7; TRBD2 matches at 11 bases. The CDR3 extends over 17 amino acids. The trim removed 0 bases at V and 5 bases at J, leaving 9 bases unmatched. CDR1 SEHNR and CDR2 FQNEAQ come from the germline V gene (reference sequence).

This rearrangement joins TRBV7-2 to TRBJ2-7; perhaps TRBD1 as D (6 bases). Trimming left V 1 base short and J 2 bases short, with 9 bases between. From germline, CDR1 is SGHTA and CDR2 FQGNSA. This CDR3 has 14 residues. The CDR3 nucleotides are TGTGCCAGCAGCTTAGTGGGGGCTACCTACGAGCAGTACTTC. This sequence encodes CASSLVGATYEQYF. The whole variable domain, remainder taken from reference TRBV7-2 and TRBJ2-7, is GAGVSQSPSNKVTEKGKDVELRCDPISGHTALYWYRQSLGQGLEFLIYFQGNSAPDKSGLPSDRFSAERTGGSVSTLTIQRTQQEDSAVYLCASSLVGATYEQYFGPGTRLTVT.

This clone came up once. The chain links TRBV7-2 to TRBJ1-3; the D is unclear. V lost 1 base, J lost 0 bases, and 10 bases lay in between. CDR1 is SGHTA, CDR2 FQGNSA, per germline. The CDR3 runs to 16 residues. In DNA form, the CDR3 reads TGTGCCAGCAGCTTAGAGGTCTGGAGCTCTGGAAACACCATATATTTT. It yields the protein CASSLEVWSSGNTIYF.

The V gene is TRBV27, the J gene TRBJ2-5; TRBD2 matches at 15 bases. Germline V gene data show CDR1 as MNHEY and CDR2 as SMNVEV (reference sequence). This CDR3 has 16 amino acids. The J segment lost 7 bases and the V segment lost 5 bases, leaving 8 bases of the junction unmatched. The CDR3 is CASSAPGLAGGGTQYF. DNA of the CDR3: TGTGCCAGCAGTGCGCCGGGACTAGCGGGGGGAGGGACCCAGTACTTC.

The table lists this clone with a count of one. This rearrangement joins TRBV28 to TRBJ1-2; tentatively, D is TRBD1 (6 bases). V lost 5 bases to trimming and J lost 4 bases, with 11 bases between them. The CDR3 has 13 amino acids. Germline V gene lookup returns CDR1 MDHEN and CDR2 SYDVKM. The CDR3 DNA reads TGTGCCAGCAGTCCGACAGGTGCCTATGGCTACACCTTC. Its translation: CASSPTGAYGYTF.

This clone was detected only once. The V and J genes are TRBV28 and TRBJ1-2, with D hard to call. Trimming removed 6 bases at V and 2 bases at J, with 4 bases between. Germline V lookup: CDR1 MDHEN, CDR2 SYDVKM. CDR3 size: 11 residues. In DNA form, the CDR3 reads TGTGCCAGCAGACAGAACTATGGCTACACCTTC. Its translation: CASRQNYGYTF.